These 3 T cell receptor beta chains came from one sample sequenced in a study of beta chain features in type 1 diabetes. Every bit of the isolated RNA underwent reverse transcription, so sequencing read expressed TCRB transcripts. The data were produced by immunoSEQ multiplex PCR, yet TCRdb's version contains in-frame clones alone and is incomplete. The data show hundreds of thousands of clones, with around 30% seen just once and about 0.06% held by the top ten. Specimen: naive CD4+ T cells from blood. The receptors were gathered from a man aged 18 to 30 in good health.

This clone has only a few counts. V gene TRBV25-1 combines with J gene TRBJ2-6; D unclear. Trimming removed 0 bases at V and 0 bases at J, with 12 bases between. Germline V gene data show CDR1 as MGHDK and CDR2 as SYGVNS. The CDR3 length is 18 residues. This chain's CDR3 is CASSEYSGSSSGANVLTF. The CDR3 region has the DNA TGTGCCAGCAGTGAATATTCCGGTTCCAGCTCTGGGGCCAACGTCCTGACTTTC.

This chain uses TRBV30 with TRBJ1-1; possible D gene TRBD1, 5 bases. The germline V gene encodes CDR1 GTSNPN and CDR2 SVGIG (reference sequence). CDR3 length: 13 residues. Trimming stripped 5 bases from V and 1 base from J, with 11 bases between. The CDR3: CAWDFGGNTEAFF. The CDR3 bases are TGTGCCTGGGACTTTGGGGGGAACACTGAAGCTTTCTTT.

Here the CDR3 DNA reads TGTGCCAGCAGCTCCCGAAGGAGCGGGAGGGCCAATGAGCAGTTCTTC. Its translation: CASSSRRSGRANEQFF. V gene TRBV7-2 combines with J gene TRBJ2-1; 10 bases line up with TRBD2. The trim removed 4 bases at V and 6 bases at J, leaving 9 bases unmatched. CDR1 and CDR2 (germline): SGHTA, FQGNSA. The CDR3 has 16 amino acids.